The 25 T cell receptor beta chains reported below all come from one sample, sequenced in a study. TCRdb processed the RT-PCR reads anew with MiXCR; each CDR3 protein has one entry. In the table there are about 700,000 distinct CDR3 sequences, more than 13% of which are singletons. The sequencing input was memory CD4+ T cells from blood. These receptors were taken from a female donor in good health, serving as a healthy control.

In this sample, this clonotype turned up many times. The J gene is TRBJ1-2, the V gene TRBV10-3; D might be TRBD1 (6 bases). This CDR3 region has 16 residues. The V gene lost 0 bases and the J gene lost 0 bases, with 11 bases spanning the gap. Germline V CDR1 and CDR2: ENHRY, SYGVKD. CDR3 residues: CAISESNRDANYGYTF. Written as DNA, the CDR3 is TGTGCCATCAGTGAGTCGAACAGGGATGCTAACTATGGCTACACCTTC.

This clonotype was found a few times. The chain is built from TRBV24-1 and TRBJ2-2, with 8 bases matching TRBD1. The germline V gene encodes CDR1 KGHDR and CDR2 SFDVKD. J gave up 4 bases and V 3 bases, and 6 bases lay outside the gene matches. CDR3 length equals 16 residues. The CDR3 loop reads CATSDSRGQGTGELFF. CDR3 DNA sequence: TGTGCCACCAGTGATAGCAGGGGGCAGGGCACCGGGGAGCTGTTTTTT.

The rearrangement uses TRBV27 and TRBJ1-5; 7 bases are a match to TRBD1. This CDR3 has 17 residues. V lost 2 bases to trimming and J lost 4 bases; unmatched junction nucleotides: 11. Per the germline V gene, CDR1 is MNHEY and CDR2 is SMNVEV (reference sequence). The CDR3 bases are TGTGCCAGCAGTTTAGAGTCGAGACAGGGTAGTAATCAGCCCCAGCATTTT. Its protein product is CASSLESRQGSNQPQHF.

Only a few counts were recorded for this clonotype. V and J are TRBV7-2 and TRBJ1-1; D is possibly TRBD1 (6 bases). CDR3 size: 15 residues. V was pared by 4 bases and J by 2 bases, with 14 bases between. CDR1 and CDR2 (germline): SGHTA, FQGNSA. CDR3 DNA: TGTGCCAGCAGCTCTTGGGGGCAGATAAACACTGAAGCTTTCTTT. Protein: CASSSWGQINTEAFF. The whole variable domain, filled in from reference TRBV7-2 and TRBJ1-1, reads GAGVSQSPSNKVTEKGKDVELRCDPISGHTALYWYRQSLGQGLEFLIYFQGNSAPDKSGLPSDRFSAERTGGSVSTLTIQRTQQEDSAVYLCASSSWGQINTEAFFGQGTRLTVV.

V is TRBV5-1 and J is TRBJ2-3, with TRBD1 matching over 10 bases. The CDR3 spans 16 residues. The J segment lost 4 bases and the V segment lost 4 bases, leaving 9 bases of the junction unmatched. The germline V gene encodes CDR1 SGHRS and CDR2 YFSETQ. This chain's CDR3 is CASSELNGQGADTQYF. In DNA form, the CDR3 reads TGCGCCAGCAGCGAGTTAAATGGACAGGGGGCAGATACGCAGTATTTT.

This clonotype occurred a few times. The chain is built from TRBV4-1 and TRBJ1-5; D call uncertain. This CDR3 contains 17 residues. V was cut by 0 bases and J by 0 bases, with 12 bases left in between. Germline V gene lookup returns CDR1 MGHRA and CDR2 YSYEKL. The CDR3 DNA sequence: TGCGCCAGCAGCCAAGATTCCCATCCCCGTAGCAATCAGCCCCAGCATTTT. The encoded protein is CASSQDSHPRSNQPQHF.

In its sample, this clonotype was seen many times. The rearrangement joins TRBV4-3 to TRBJ2-3; 13 bases are a match to TRBD2. Trimming took 0 bases from V and 6 from J; bases not matched to a gene: 0. The CDR3 has 15 residues. CDR1 is LGHNA, CDR2 YSLEER, per germline. In DNA form, the CDR3 reads TGCGCCAGCAGCCAAGAGGGACTAGCGGGGGATACGCAGTATTTT. Its protein is CASSQEGLAGDTQYF.

The rearrangement joins TRBV28 to TRBJ1-1; no definite D call. The V end lost 6 bases, the J end lost 3 bases, and 8 bases lay between the germline ends. CDR3 size: 12 residues. The germline V gene has CDR1 MDHEN and CDR2 SYDVKM. The CDR3 here is CASRLLYTEAFF. The CDR3 DNA sequence: TGTGCCAGCAGGCTTCTTTACACTGAAGCTTTCTTT.

This chain joins TRBV7-2 and TRBJ2-7; TRBD2 matches at 8 bases. CDR3 length equals 17 residues. Trimming cost V 1 base and J 0 bases; bases outside gene matches: 8. Germline CDR1 reads SGHTA; CDR2 reads FQGNSA. Written as DNA, the CDR3 is TGTGCCAGCAGCTTAGTGGCCGGCGGGGGGTACTCCTACGAGCAGTACTTC. Translation gives CASSLVAGGGYSYEQYF.

Many counts were recorded for this clonotype. In nucleotides, the CDR3 is TGCGCCAGCAGCTTCCAGGGGCTCGGCAACAATGAGCAGTTCTTC. Translating gives CASSFQGLGNNEQFF. J is TRBJ2-1 and V is TRBV5-1, with a tentative D call TRBD1 (6 bases). In germline, CDR1 is SGHRS, CDR2 YFSETQ. CDR3 size: 15 residues. V was cut by 2 bases and J by 5 bases, with 14 bases left in between.

This clonotype was picked up a small number of times. The V call is TRBV7-3, the J call TRBJ2-4; 9 bases align to TRBD1. J lost 7 bases, V lost 5 bases, and 6 bases had no gene match. The CDR3 covers 14 residues. Looked up from germline, CDR1 is SGHTA and CDR2 is FQGTGA. CDR3 DNA: TGTGCCAGCAGCACGGGACAGGGAGTGAACATTCAGTACTTC. It encodes CASSTGQGVNIQYF.

This chain connects TRBV5-6 to TRBJ1-2; TRBD1 matches 7 bases. CDR3 length equals 13 residues. Germline CDR1 SGHDT, CDR2 YYEEEE. With V trimmed by 6 bases and J by 8 bases, 10 bases remained unmatched. The CDR3 loop is CASNIKGARGYTF. DNA for the CDR3: TGTGCCAGCAACATAAAGGGGGCGCGGGGCTACACCTTC.

This clonotype showed up many times. This chain joins TRBV6-6 and TRBJ1-2, with TRBD1 matching 9 bases. The CDR3 is 14 residues long. Germline trimming cut 5 bases from V and 4 bases from J; bases unmatched to any gene: 5. Germline values: CDR1 MNHNY, CDR2 SVGAGI (reference sequence). The CDR3 coding sequence is TGTGCCAGCAGTCGGGACAGGGAAGCCTATGGCTACACCTTC. Translation: CASSRDREAYGYTF.

This clonotype was counted a few times. The chain combines TRBV29-1 with TRBJ1-5; D is ambiguous. The germline CDR1 and CDR2 sequences are SQVTM and ANQGSEA. CDR3 length equals 13 residues. V shed 4 bases and J shed 3 bases, with 10 bases lying between them. CDR3 DNA sequence: TGCAGCGTTGCCGGGCAGTACAATCAGCCCCAGCATTTT. Residues: CSVAGQYNQPQHF.

The chain is built from TRBV5-1 and TRBJ2-3; 9 bases line up with TRBD2. Unmatched junction bases numbered 8, after V lost 0 bases and J lost 3 bases. This CDR3 has 17 amino acids. The germline V gene has CDR1 SGHRS and CDR2 YFSETQ. CDR3 amino acids: CASSLGLAGFLTDTQYF. For the CDR3, the DNA is TGCGCCAGCAGCTTGGGCCTAGCGGGATTTCTGACAGATACGCAGTATTTT.

The chain combines TRBV18 with TRBJ2-1, with D perhaps matching TRBD2 (5 bases). V was cut by 4 bases and J by 12 bases, with 19 bases left in between. This CDR3 comprises 14 residues. CDR1 KGHSH and CDR2 LQKENI come from the germline V gene. CDR3 in amino acids: CASSRADPSLPQFF. For the CDR3, the DNA is TGTGCCAGCTCACGAGCTGATCCTAGCCTCCCGCAGTTCTTC. Looking up the rest from reference TRBV18 and TRBJ2-1 gives the full variable domain: NAGVMQNPRHLVRRRGQEARLRCSPMKGHSHVYWYRQLPEEGLKFMVYLQKENIIDESGMPKERFSAEFPKEGPSILRIQQVVRGDSAAYFCASSRADPSLPQFFGPGTRLTVL.

This clonotype was counted ten times or more. The chain is built from TRBV12-3 or TRBV12-4 and TRBJ2-3; TRBD2 agrees at 9 bases. V lost 3 bases to trimming and J lost 5 bases; unmatched junction nucleotides: 6. The CDR3 consists of 15 residues. The CDR3 coding sequence is TGTGCCAGCAGTTTGGGGCGGGAGGGCCAAGATACGCAGTATTTT. It encodes CASSLGREGQDTQYF.

This clonotype was seen many times. J is TRBJ2-1 and V is TRBV20-1; D remains unclear. This CDR3 spans 14 amino acids. Germline V gene lookup returns CDR1 DFQATT and CDR2 SNEGSKA (reference sequence). V was clipped by 5 bases and J by 0 bases, with 11 bases between them. The CDR3 nucleotides are TGCAGTGCTCTCGCACGTAGCTCCTACAATGAGCAGTTCTTC. Protein sequence: CSALARSSYNEQFF.

This clonotype was seen only a few times. The J gene is TRBJ1-2, the V gene TRBV20-1; unclear D gene. Germline lookup yields CDR1 DFQATT and CDR2 SNEGSKA (reference sequence). CDR3 length equals 13 residues. The V end lost 0 bases, the J end lost 3 bases, and 8 bases lay between the germline ends. The CDR3 DNA follows: TGCAGTGCTAGAGAAACGCAATACTATGGCTACACCTTC. As protein: CSARETQYYGYTF.

The rearrangement links TRBV12-3 or TRBV12-4 to TRBJ1-5, with a weak D call TRBD1 (6 bases). Trimming cost V 0 bases and J 6 bases, with 15 bases left between them. The CDR3 loop spans 16 amino acids. The CDR3 nucleotides are TGTGCCAGCAGTTTAGCGGAGGGGCAGGGGAGTCAGCCCCAGCATTTT. Translated, it gives CASSLAEGQGSQPQHF.

The chain combines TRBV27 with TRBJ2-7; TRBD1 agrees at 8 bases. Germline V gene sequence: CDR1 MNHEY, CDR2 SMNVEV (reference sequence). Unmatched junction bases numbered 16, after V lost 6 bases and J lost 6 bases. The CDR3 is made up of 16 amino acids. CDR3 nucleotide sequence: TGTGCCAGCAGCCAAAATGCCGGACAGGGTCGCCGCGAGCAGTACTTC. Amino acids: CASSQNAGQGRREQYF.

This clonotype was found a few times. The chain uses TRBV10-3 and TRBJ2-7, with unresolved D. This CDR3 region has 12 residues. Per the germline V gene, CDR1 is ENHRY and CDR2 is SYGVKD. V gave up 6 bases and J gave up 6 bases, with 12 bases separating them. CDR3 loop: CAIRDQVTEQYF. CDR3 in DNA: TGTGCCATCAGGGACCAGGTGACCGAGCAGTACTTC.

The chain links TRBV7-2 to TRBJ2-2; unclear D gene. CDR1 SGHTA and CDR2 FQGNSA come from the germline V gene. The V end was cut by 5 bases, the J end by 4 bases, with 14 bases between. The CDR3 is 15 residues long. The chain's CDR3 is CASSPHRLSTGELFF. CDR3 DNA sequence: TGTGCCAGCAGCCCGCATCGACTGAGCACCGGGGAGCTGTTTTTT. The full variable domain, in which reference TRBV7-2 and TRBJ2-2 provide the parts outside the CDR3, is GAGVSQSPSNKVTEKGKDVELRCDPISGHTALYWYRQSLGQGLEFLIYFQGNSAPDKSGLPSDRFSAERTGGSVSTLTIQRTQQEDSAVYLCASSPHRLSTGELFFGEGSRLTVL.

The chain recombines TRBV28 with TRBJ1-5; possible D gene TRBD1, 5 bases. Trimming removed 7 bases at V and 6 bases at J, with 22 bases between. The CDR3 totals 16 residues. CDR1 is MDHEN, CDR2 SYDVKM, per germline. The DNA for the CDR3 is TGTGCCAGCACCCCTGGAGGGGCGGGGTTTGCTCAGCCCCAGCATTTT. This encodes CASTPGGAGFAQPQHF.

The chain recombines TRBV7-2 with TRBJ2-7; 7 bases match TRBD1. The CDR3 covers 14 residues. Germline V lookup: CDR1 SGHTA, CDR2 FQGNSA. The J segment lost 4 bases and the V segment lost 5 bases, leaving 8 bases of the junction unmatched. The chain's CDR3 is CASSVTGNGYEQYF. Here the CDR3 DNA reads TGTGCCAGCAGCGTGACAGGGAACGGGTACGAGCAGTACTTC.